Listed here are 16 T cell receptor beta chains from one sample, sequenced in a study of blood T cells in healthy people across ages. The use of a sample-barcoded 5' primer and a J-beta primer mix characterized a second PCR of about 7 to 12 cycles. TCRdb processed the 5' RACE reads anew with MiXCR; each CDR3 protein has one entry. This repertoire shows some 1.1 million distinct CDR3 sequences, 35% to 45% found once; its top ten account for over 10%. Sequences were obtained from blood. The receptors derive from a man between 18 and 35 years old in good health.

The rearrangement joins TRBV5-1 to TRBJ1-6; D gene unclear. The germline gives CDR1 SGHRS, CDR2 YFSETQ. V was pared by 4 bases and J by 7 bases, with 9 bases between. CDR3 length: 13 residues. The CDR3 loop is CASSAEENSPLHF. CDR3 DNA sequence: TGCGCCAGCAGCGCAGAGGAGAATTCACCCCTCCACTTT.

This clonotype was picked up many times. The CDR3 reads CASRYRPGEQFF. The CDR3 DNA sequence: TGTGCCAGCAGATACAGGCCGGGTGAGCAGTTCTTC. The chain couples TRBV13 to TRBJ2-1, with a tentative D call TRBD1 (5 bases). Trimming shortened V by 6 bases and J by 9 bases, and 12 bases separated the two germline ends. This CDR3 contains 12 residues. Germline CDR1 PRHDT, CDR2 FYEKMQ (reference sequence).

This clonotype was observed once. The J gene is TRBJ1-2, the V gene TRBV11-2; D uncertain. Trimming took 0 bases from V and 7 from J, leaving 15 bases between them. The germline V gene encodes CDR1 SGHAT and CDR2 FQNNGV. The CDR3 sequence is 15 residues long. CDR3 loop: CASSLERGTESGYTF. The CDR3 DNA follows: TGTGCCAGCAGCTTAGAGCGGGGTACGGAAAGTGGCTACACCTTC.

This chain joins TRBV20-1 and TRBJ1-6; TRBD1 is a possible D gene (5 bases). V was cut by 0 bases and J by 9 bases, with 15 bases left in between. Germline V lookup: CDR1 DFQATT, CDR2 SNEGSKA (reference sequence). CDR3 size: 15 residues. The CDR3 nucleotides are TGCAGTGCTAGAGATCTGAGACAGCTTATTTCACCCCTCCACTTT. Amino acids: CSARDLRQLISPLHF.

V gene TRBV5-6 combines with J gene TRBJ1-2; D remains ambiguous. Germline-derived CDR1 and CDR2 are SGHDT and YYEEEE. The CDR3 spans 15 residues. Trimming took 4 bases from V and 5 from J, leaving 18 bases between them. CDR3 protein: CASSPGGPALYGYTF. Here the CDR3 DNA reads TGTGCCAGCAGCCCGGGAGGTCCAGCCCTGTATGGCTACACCTTC.

The chain employs TRBV12-3 or TRBV12-4 and TRBJ1-5; D is possibly TRBD1 (5 bases). V was trimmed by 3 bases and J by 4 bases, leaving 16 bases between them. CDR3 length: 16 amino acids. The CDR3 is CASSLGKGRWNQPQHF. CDR3 nucleotide sequence: TGTGCCAGCAGTTTGGGTAAGGGGAGGTGGAATCAGCCCCAGCATTTT.

This clonotype was found a few times. This chain uses TRBV20-1 with TRBJ2-5; D remains unclear. CDR3 length: 12 residues. Per the germline V gene, CDR1 is DFQATT and CDR2 is SNEGSKA (reference sequence). V lost 3 bases and J lost 5, with 10 bases in between. CDR3 region: CSASPVIETQYF. CDR3 DNA: TGCAGTGCTAGCCCCGTGATCGAGACCCAGTACTTC.

This rearrangement joins TRBV5-1 to TRBJ2-7, with 7 bases that match TRBD1. After removal of 0 bases from V and 4 bases from J, the junction contained 7 bases not matched to a gene. CDR1 SGHRS and CDR2 YFSETQ come from the germline V gene. The CDR3 loop spans 15 amino acids. The CDR3 DNA is TGCGCCAGCAGCTTGGAACGGGACAGTGTTTACGAGCAGTACTTC. Protein: CASSLERDSVYEQYF.

The chain joins TRBV5-1 to TRBJ1-4; possible D gene TRBD1, 5 bases. This CDR3 region has 15 residues. Germline V gene data show CDR1 as SGHRS and CDR2 as YFSETQ. The V end lost 0 bases, the J end lost 8 bases, and 14 bases lay between the germline ends. The CDR3 sequence is CASSLVGEGREKLFF. CDR3 DNA: TGCGCCAGCAGCTTGGTGGGGGAAGGAAGGGAAAAACTGTTTTTT.

The chain couples TRBV20-1 to TRBJ2-3, with D tentatively TRBD2 (6 bases). V was cut by 5 bases and J by 0 bases, with 12 bases left in between. The CDR3 runs 14 residues. The germline V gene encodes CDR1 DFQATT and CDR2 SNEGSKA (reference sequence). The CDR3 DNA reads as TGCAGTGCTCTTAGCGGAGTTAGCACAGATACGCAGTATTTT. Translated, it gives CSALSGVSTDTQYF.

The rearrangement joins TRBV6-1 to TRBJ2-7; TRBD1 matches at 7 bases. V trimming: 7 bases; J trimming: 4 bases; junction bases outside the gene matches: 4. CDR3 size: 12 residues. From germline, CDR1 is MNHNS and CDR2 SASEGT. CDR3 nucleotides: TGTGCCAGCATTGGCAGGGGGTACGAGCAGTACTTC. This gives the protein CASIGRGYEQYF.

The chain combines TRBV18 with TRBJ2-1; D gene unclear. The CDR3 loop spans 13 amino acids. Looked up from germline, CDR1 is KGHSH and CDR2 is LQKENI. V was shortened by 0 bases and J by 10 bases, with 10 bases between the two germline ends. The CDR3, as DNA: TGTGCCAGCTCACCACCCGGGCAGAAGGAGCAGTTCTTC. It is translated as CASSPPGQKEQFF.

The sample holds one count of this clonotype. The chain has TRBV9 and TRBJ1-5; 7 bases agree with TRBD1. V was pared by 6 bases and J by 6 bases, with 12 bases of the junction left unmatched. The CDR3 loop spans 15 amino acids. Germline CDR1 SGDLS, CDR2 YYNGEE. The CDR3 DNA sequence: TGTGCCAGCACCAGGGGAGCAGGGGGAGGTCAGCCCCAGCATTTT. It translates to CASTRGAGGGQPQHF.

V is TRBV10-3 and J is TRBJ1-1, with D perhaps TRBD1 (6 bases). Germline lookup yields CDR1 ENHRY and CDR2 SYGVKD. Trimming left V 4 bases short and J 0 bases short, with 18 bases between. This CDR3 has 17 amino acids. CDR3 in amino acids: CAISGGGASLLNTEAFF. CDR3 DNA sequence: TGTGCCATCAGTGGAGGGGGAGCCTCTCTCTTGAACACTGAAGCTTTCTTT.

V gene TRBV2 combines with J gene TRBJ1-2, with D possibly TRBD1 on 5 matching bases. Germline V gene data show CDR1 as SNHLY and CDR2 as FYNNEI. The CDR3 runs to 14 residues. Between the trimmed V and J ends, which lost 3 bases and 3 bases, there was a span of 11 bases. CDR3 in amino acids: CASSERGIDYGYTF. The DNA for the CDR3 is TGTGCCAGCAGTGAGAGGGGCATCGACTATGGCTACACCTTC. Looking up the rest from reference TRBV2 and TRBJ1-2 gives the full variable domain: EPEVTQTPSHQVTQMGQEVILRCVPISNHLYFYWYRQILGQKVEFLVSFYNNEISEKSEIFDDQFSVERPDGSNFTLKIRSTKLEDSAMYFCASSERGIDYGYTFGSGTRLTVV.

The chain is built from TRBV6-1 and TRBJ1-6; no definite D call. The germline gives CDR1 MNHNS, CDR2 SASEGT. The V end lost 4 bases, the J end lost 9 bases, and 10 bases lay between the germline ends. The CDR3 is 13 amino acids. CDR3 loop: CASSGMDVSPLHF. The CDR3 coding sequence is TGTGCCAGCAGTGGAATGGACGTTTCACCCCTCCACTTT.